These T cell receptor beta chains were read from a single sample in a study of graft-versus-host responses after intestinal transplantation. Profiled with immunoSEQ multiplex PCR; TCRdb holds only in-frame clones, not every one. There are 130,000 to 150,000 clones in the sample; about 93% occur only once, and roughly 0.19% lies in the top ten. Their antigen targets remain unknown. Here the sequenced sample was unstimulated CD4+ T cells sorted from spleen or lymph node cells, taken before intestinal transplant. The receptors shown here come from a human donor who received an intestinal transplant. The CDR3 runs from the conserved cysteine through the conserved F or W. The D gene is left open where the match is weak. Expanded clones are given a class, and other clones once, few, many or no size at all.

D gene | clone size | J gene | V gene | CDR3 protein | CDR3 DNA
- | once | TRBJ1-5 | TRBV6-6 | CASSYPGGPNQPQHF | TGTGCCAGCAGTTACCCGGGGGGACCCAATCAGCCCCAGCATTTT
TRBD2 | - | TRBJ2-7 | TRBV19 | CASSIYLHASGRAYEQYF | TGTGCCAGTAGTATATACCTCCACGCTAGCGGGAGGGCCTACGAGCAGTACTTC
- | few | TRBJ2-1 | TRBV11-3 | CASSLEGGLENNEQFF | TGTGCCAGCAGCTTAGAAGGGGGACTGGAAAACAATGAGCAGTTCTTC
- | - | TRBJ2-5 | TRBV5-4 | CASKNWSRPVTQYF | TGTGCCAGCAAGAACTGGAGCCGACCGGTGACCCAGTACTTC
- | - | TRBJ2-7 | TRBV14 | CASSQDWASSSYEQYF | TGTGCCAGCAGCCAAGATTGGGCTAGCTCGTCCTACGAGCAGTACTTC
- | - | TRBJ1-1 | TRBV15 | CATSRDYSDLTEAFF | TGTGCCACCAGCAGAGATTATTCGGACCTCACTGAAGCTTTCTTT
- | - | TRBJ2-7 | TRBV6-6 | CASSAIPYEQYF | TGTGCCAGCAGCGCCATTCCGTACGAGCAGTACTTC
TRBD2 | - | TRBJ2-1 | TRBV6-1 | CASSVDSGRPQFF | TGTGCCAGCAGTGTTGATAGCGGGAGACCACAGTTCTTC
TRBD2 | - | TRBJ2-1 | TRBV5-1 | CASSLAGTREQFF | TGCGCCAGCAGCTTGGCCGGGACTAGAGAGCAGTTCTTC
- | - | TRBJ2-5 | TRBV5-1 | CASSLALRGGAETQYF | TGCGCCAGCAGCTTGGCCCTCAGGGGTGGGGCGGAGACCCAGTACTTC
TRBD1 | - | TRBJ1-1 | TRBV10-1 | CASSLTGGTEAFF | TGCGCCAGCAGCCTTACAGGGGGCACTGAAGCTTTCTTT
- | - | TRBJ2-6 | TRBV21-1 | CASSKLLAGVRANVLTF | TGTGCCAGCAGCAAGCTCCTAGCGGGAGTTAGGGCCAACGTCCTGACTTTC
TRBD2 | - | TRBJ2-3 | TRBV7-9 | CASSLQAGGPGTDTQYF | TGTGCCAGCAGCTTGCAGGCGGGAGGGCCTGGCACAGATACGCAGTATTTT
TRBD2 | - | TRBJ2-7 | TRBV30 | CAWSTGLAGTYEQYF | TGTGCCTGGAGTACCGGACTAGCGGGAACCTACGAGCAGTACTTC
TRBD1 | - | TRBJ2-7 | TRBV5-5 | CASRNDRGQFDEQYF | TGTGCCAGCAGGAATGACAGGGGGCAATTCGACGAGCAGTACTTC
- | - | TRBJ2-3 | TRBV7-3 | CASSPRPQMPQYF | TGTGCCAGCAGCCCCCGGCCTCAAATGCCGCAGTATTTT
TRBD2 | - | TRBJ2-3 | TRBV5-1 | CASWSGRAYRTDTQYF | TGCGCCAGCTGGAGCGGGAGGGCCTATCGCACAGATACGCAGTATTTT
- | - | TRBJ2-5 | TRBV2 | CASSEVDSQETQYF | TGTGCCAGCAGTGAGGTGGACAGCCAAGAGACCCAGTACTTC
TRBD1 | - | TRBJ1-4 | TRBV30 | CAWKTGAATNEKLFF | TGTGCCTGGAAGACAGGGGCGGCAACTAATGAAAAACTGTTTTTT
- | - | TRBJ2-1 | TRBV27 | CASSFLGTLENEQFF | TGTGCCAGCAGTTTCTTGGGGACTCTGGAAAATGAGCAGTTCTTC
- | - | TRBJ1-3 | TRBV5-5 | CASSYSGTDSGNTIYF | TGTGCCAGCAGCTACTCCGGTACAGACTCTGGAAACACCATATATTTT
TRBD1 | once | TRBJ2-7 | TRBV6-5 | CASSYRDRSYEQYF | TGTGCCAGCAGTTACCGGGACAGGTCCTACGAGCAGTACTTC
TRBD2 | once | TRBJ2-1 | TRBV2 | CASSEIREGEQFF | TGTGCCAGCAGTGAAATACGGGAGGGTGAGCAGTTCTTC
- | - | TRBJ1-6 | TRBV6-1 | CASSEARQGNSPLHF | TGTGCCAGCAGTGAAGCGCGGCAGGGGAATTCACCCCTCCACTTT
- | - | TRBJ1-5 | TRBV28 | CASSVIWGNNQPQHF | TGTGCCAGCAGTGTTATATGGGGGAACAATCAGCCCCAGCATTTT
TRBD1 | - | TRBJ2-7 | TRBV9 | CASSFGQGSSYEQYF | TGTGCCAGCAGCTTCGGACAGGGGTCCTCCTACGAGCAGTACTTC
- | - | TRBJ2-7 | TRBV9 | CASSGRGVAYEQYF | TGTGCCAGCAGCGGGCGGGGTGTCGCCTACGAGCAGTACTTC
- | few | TRBJ2-5 | TRBV7-2 | CASSFGGAGETQYF | TGTGCCAGCAGCTTTGGGGGCGCGGGGGAGACCCAGTACTTC
TRBD1 | - | TRBJ1-2 | TRBV5-4 | CASTHRRGLNGYTF | TGTGCCAGCACCCACAGGAGGGGGCTCAATGGCTACACCTTC
TRBD2 | - | TRBJ2-7 | TRBV4-2 | CASSQVGCAPRLADSYEQYF | TGTGCCAGCAGCCAAGTAGGATGCGCCCCGAGACTAGCGGACTCCTACGAGCAGTACTTC
- | - | TRBJ2-6 | TRBV2 | CASTAGHPSSGANVLTF | TGTGCCAGCACCGCGGGACACCCGAGCTCTGGGGCCAACGTCCTGACTTTC
TRBD1 | - | TRBJ2-7 | TRBV11-2 | CASSLTLDRGNEQYF | TGTGCCAGCAGCTTAACTTTGGACAGGGGCAACGAGCAGTACTTC
TRBD1 | - | TRBJ2-1 | TRBV15 | CATSREKGTGVRVNEQFF | TGTGCCACCAGCAGAGAAAAAGGGACAGGGGTCCGGGTCAATGAGCAGTTCTTC
TRBD1 | - | TRBJ2-2 | TRBV28 | CASSSRTGGRTGELFF | TGTGCCAGCAGTTCCCGGACAGGGGGGAGGACCGGGGAGCTGTTTTTT
- | - | TRBJ2-7 | TRBV28 | CASSPRTGEQYF | TGTGCCAGCAGTCCCCGTACGGGCGAGCAGTACTTC
- | few | TRBJ1-2 | TRBV30 | CAWGGLGYTF | TGTGCCTGGGGTGGTCTTGGCTACACCTTC
- | - | TRBJ2-4 | TRBV15 | CATSRDEGPAKNIQYF | TGTGCCACCAGCAGAGATGAGGGGCCAGCCAAAAACATTCAGTACTTC
TRBD2 | - | TRBJ2-1 | TRBV27 | CASSFTRGDNEQFF | TGTGCCAGCAGTTTTACTCGGGGGGACAATGAGCAGTTCTTC
- | - | TRBJ2-1 | TRBV27 | CASSSQSSYNEQFF | TGTGCCAGCAGTTCCCAGTCCTCCTACAATGAGCAGTTCTTC
TRBD2 | once | TRBJ2-5 | TRBV6-1 | CASSDKREETQYF | TGTGCCAGCAGTGATAAGCGGGAGGAGACCCAGTACTTC
TRBD1 | - | TRBJ2-3 | TRBV19 | CASKGGGGTDTQYF | TGTGCCAGTAAAGGGGGCGGTGGCACAGATACGCAGTATTTT
- | - | TRBJ2-7 | TRBV9 | CASSGPSGYEQYF | TGTGCCAGCAGCGGACCGTCTGGTTACGAGCAGTACTTC
- | - | TRBJ1-2 | TRBV6-5 | CASSSRDNSNYGYTF | TGTGCCAGCAGTTCCCGGGACAACTCTAACTATGGCTACACCTTC
- | - | TRBJ1-1 | TRBV7-2 | CASSLQRLNTEAFF | TGTGCCAGCAGCTTACAGAGGTTGAACACTGAAGCTTTCTTT
TRBD2 | - | TRBJ2-1 | TRBV19 | CASSRSGRENNEQFF | TGTGCCAGTAGTCGAAGCGGGAGGGAAAACAATGAGCAGTTCTTC
- | - | TRBJ2-3 | TRBV5-4 | CASSLAARRSSTDTQYF | TGTGCCAGCAGCTTGGCCGCGCGGAGGTCTAGCACAGATACGCAGTATTTT
- | - | TRBJ2-1 | TRBV30 | CAWSQGGRHNEQFF | TGTGCCTGGAGTCAGGGGGGGAGGCACAATGAGCAGTTCTTC
TRBD1 | - | TRBJ1-5 | TRBV19 | CATMGQGYQPQHF | TGTGCCACCATGGGACAGGGCTATCAGCCCCAGCATTTT